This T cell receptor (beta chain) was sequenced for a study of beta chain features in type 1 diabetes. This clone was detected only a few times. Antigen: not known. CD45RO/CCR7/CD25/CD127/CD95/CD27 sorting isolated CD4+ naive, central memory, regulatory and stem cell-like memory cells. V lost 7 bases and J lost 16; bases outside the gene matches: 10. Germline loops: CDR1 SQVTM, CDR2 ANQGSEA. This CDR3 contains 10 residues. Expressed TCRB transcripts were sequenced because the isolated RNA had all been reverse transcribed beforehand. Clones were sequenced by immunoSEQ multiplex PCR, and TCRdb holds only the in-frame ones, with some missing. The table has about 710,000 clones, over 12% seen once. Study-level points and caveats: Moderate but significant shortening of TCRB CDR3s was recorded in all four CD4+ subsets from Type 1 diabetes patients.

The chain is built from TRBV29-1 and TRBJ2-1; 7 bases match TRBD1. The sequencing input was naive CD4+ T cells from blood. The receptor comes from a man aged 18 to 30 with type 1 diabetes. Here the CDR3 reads CSADDREKFF. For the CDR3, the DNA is TGCAGCGCGGATGACAGGGAGAAATTCTTC.